This T cell receptor (beta chain) was recovered during a study of T cells in Graves' hyperthyroidism and ophthalmopathy. Only a few counts were recorded for this clonotype. CDR3 length: 17 amino acids. Germline loops: CDR1 MNHEY, CDR2 SMNVEV (reference sequence). With V trimmed by 2 bases and J by 0 bases, 6 bases remained unmatched. The investigators amplified TCR beta CDR3 regions from RNA transcripts. Using the HTBI primer set, a first-round RT-PCR was run on the TCR CDR3. One entry per CDR3 protein, called by TCRdb with MiXCR from the multiplex PCR reads. The data show about 420,000 distinct CDR3 sequences, roughly 14% seen once.

This rearrangement joins TRBV27 to TRBJ2-3; 9 bases match TRBD2. The sequence was collected from a woman in her late teens or twenties with Graves' hyperthyroidism. The specimen sequenced was blood. The CDR3 coding sequence is TGTGCCAGCAGTTTAACACCAAGCGGGGGGAGCACAGATACGCAGTATTTT. It encodes CASSLTPSGGSTDTQYF.